Detailed here is one TCR beta chain. These data come from a study of identical twins. TCRdb re-called the 5' RACE reads with MiXCR, one entry per CDR3 protein. The profile shows approximately 690,000 distinct CDR3 sequences, around 6% of them singletons. CDR1 and CDR2 (germline): SGHRS, YFSETQ. Trimming stripped 5 bases from V and 4 bases from J, with 12 bases between. This CDR3 region has 13 residues. What was sequenced was naive T cells sorted from blood. This sequence was found in a man aged 18 to 29 in good health. The chain carries TRBV5-1 and TRBJ2-5, with D unclear. CDR3 protein: CASSFGSRETQYF. The CDR3 DNA reads as TGCGCCAGCAGTTTTGGGTCGCGAGAGACCCAGTACTTC.